A selection of T cell receptor beta chains follows, all from one sample in a study of identical twins. TCRdb re-called the 5' RACE reads through MiXCR, storing one row per CDR3 protein. Altogether hundreds of thousands of distinct CDR3 sequences are present, roughly 8.6% being singletons, with the ten largest covering approximately 2%. These records were also assigned to another study, of yellow fever vaccine responses in identical twins.

Sequencing was done on a sample of memory (CD45RO+) T cells sorted from blood. All receptors derive from a woman aged 18-35 years in good health. CDR3s include the opening cysteine and the closing phenylalanine or tryptophan. The D gene is left open where the match is weak.

CDR3aa: CASSPQTDKTTQYF
d_gene: .
v_gene: TRBV11-2
j_gene: TRBJ2-5

CDR3aa: CASSLVGGINEKLFF
d_gene: .
v_gene: TRBV5-5
j_gene: TRBJ1-4

CDR3aa: CATSRVGTSGGWSSYNEQFF
d_gene: TRBD2
v_gene: TRBV15
j_gene: TRBJ2-1

CDR3aa: CASSLSGGPTQYF
d_gene: TRBD2
v_gene: TRBV27
j_gene: TRBJ2-3

CDR3aa: CASSGTPFGRLDTEAFF
d_gene: .
v_gene: TRBV25-1
j_gene: TRBJ1-1

CDR3aa: CASSHTTSGDTYEQYF
d_gene: TRBD2
v_gene: TRBV5-1
j_gene: TRBJ2-7

CDR3aa: CSARLAGLETQYF
d_gene: TRBD2
v_gene: TRBV20-1
j_gene: TRBJ2-5

CDR3aa: CASSLAAGGLPGYTF
d_gene: TRBD1
v_gene: TRBV7-9
j_gene: TRBJ1-2

CDR3aa: CASSQVRGGTEAFF
d_gene: .
v_gene: TRBV4-1
j_gene: TRBJ1-1

CDR3aa: CATSRDSRDNEQFF
d_gene: .
v_gene: TRBV15
j_gene: TRBJ2-1

CDR3aa: CASNVKGDSGNTIYF
d_gene: .
v_gene: TRBV6-1
j_gene: TRBJ1-3

CDR3aa: CATTDGTSGRNEQFF
d_gene: TRBD2
v_gene: TRBV15
j_gene: TRBJ2-1

CDR3aa: CSARGQQGARRDTQYF
d_gene: TRBD1
v_gene: TRBV20-1
j_gene: TRBJ2-3

CDR3aa: CASSFVTSGIGTDTQYF
d_gene: TRBD2
v_gene: TRBV12-3/TRBV12-4
j_gene: TRBJ2-3

CDR3aa: CAISGEGITEAFF
d_gene: .
v_gene: TRBV10-3
j_gene: TRBJ1-1

CDR3aa: CASRPGRLGNTEAFF
d_gene: .
v_gene: TRBV6-1
j_gene: TRBJ1-1

CDR3aa: CATSDSRGQPQHF
d_gene: .
v_gene: TRBV24-1
j_gene: TRBJ1-5

CDR3aa: CASSFVATDTQYF
d_gene: .
v_gene: TRBV12-3/TRBV12-4
j_gene: TRBJ2-3

CDR3aa: CASSLEFNGYGYTF
d_gene: .
v_gene: TRBV27
j_gene: TRBJ1-2

CDR3aa: CASRSSSGRNNEQFF
d_gene: TRBD2
v_gene: TRBV2
j_gene: TRBJ2-1

CDR3aa: CASSYDADSYNEQFF
d_gene: .
v_gene: TRBV6-5
j_gene: TRBJ2-1

CDR3aa: CAAASGGTDTQYF
d_gene: TRBD2
v_gene: TRBV12-3/TRBV12-4
j_gene: TRBJ2-3

CDR3aa: CAIGVGNSPLHF
d_gene: .
v_gene: TRBV10-3
j_gene: TRBJ1-6

CDR3aa: CASSLAGGHLNTEAFF
d_gene: .
v_gene: TRBV7-8
j_gene: TRBJ1-1

CDR3aa: CASSQIRHTFNEQFF
d_gene: .
v_gene: TRBV14
j_gene: TRBJ2-1

CDR3aa: CASSFRKADNSPLHF
d_gene: .
v_gene: TRBV12-3/TRBV12-4
j_gene: TRBJ1-6

CDR3aa: CASSSGANQPQHF
d_gene: .
v_gene: TRBV19
j_gene: TRBJ1-5

CDR3aa: CTSSQVSGANVLTF
d_gene: .
v_gene: TRBV1
j_gene: TRBJ2-6

CDR3aa: CASRRQDLNQPQHF
d_gene: .
v_gene: TRBV6-2/TRBV6-3
j_gene: TRBJ1-5

CDR3aa: CASSVHRDRGTYEQYF
d_gene: TRBD1
v_gene: TRBV2
j_gene: TRBJ2-7

CDR3aa: CSANRGGSEKLFF
d_gene: .
v_gene: TRBV20-1
j_gene: TRBJ1-4

CDR3aa: CASSSMIGGQETQYF
d_gene: .
v_gene: TRBV5-1
j_gene: TRBJ2-5

CDR3aa: CASNPSGAGETQYF
d_gene: .
v_gene: TRBV12-3/TRBV12-4
j_gene: TRBJ2-5

CDR3aa: CSATGWGEQFF
d_gene: .
v_gene: TRBV20-1
j_gene: TRBJ2-1

CDR3aa: CASSLGLARNTGELFF
d_gene: TRBD2
v_gene: TRBV28
j_gene: TRBJ2-2

CDR3aa: CASRQLAGSYNEQFF
d_gene: .
v_gene: TRBV7-8
j_gene: TRBJ2-1

CDR3aa: CASSQQGTLYGYTF
d_gene: .
v_gene: TRBV2
j_gene: TRBJ1-2